A selection of T cell receptor beta chains follows, all from one sample in a study of cytomegalovirus exposure and HLA in healthy donors. Some clones are missing from TCRdb's copy, which holds only in-frame ones; the method was immunoSEQ multiplex PCR. The sample comprises some 140,000 clones, nearly 80% of which are singletons, and over 2% rests with the top ten. The source material was PBMCs. The source of these receptors is a man under 40 in good health and CMV-seronegative. Each CDR3 is given with its conserved first and last residue. Fields, in order: V gene, clone size, D gene, J gene, CDR3 DNA, CDR3 protein. A D gene is named only where the DNA matches it firmly. The size entry is marked missing in some rows and otherwise reads once, few, many or a size class.

TRBV9	.	.	TRBJ1-3	TGTGCCAGCAGCCCGCTTATTGACGGGTTCTCTGGAAACACCATATATTTT	CASSPLIDGFSGNTIYF
TRBV11-2	once	TRBD1	TRBJ2-4	TGTGCCAGCAGGGAGACAGGGGGCTTTGGAAACATTCAGTACTTC	CASRETGGFGNIQYF
TRBV28	.	TRBD2	TRBJ2-7	TGTGCCAGCAGTGGCACCCTAGCGGGGGCATCCTACGAGCAGTACTTC	CASSGTLAGASYEQYF
TRBV6-5	.	TRBD1	TRBJ2-7	TGTGCCAGCAGATCACGGGGGACAGGGCCTTACGAGCAGTACTTC	CASRSRGTGPYEQYF
TRBV9	few	TRBD1	TRBJ2-2	TGTGCCAGCGCGGAGACAGGGGGCAGCGGGGAGCTGTTTTTT	CASAETGGSGELFF
TRBV27	few	.	TRBJ1-2	TGTGCCAGCAGAACAGGGTACCGAGACTATGGCTACACCTTC	CASRTGYRDYGYTF
TRBV12-5	once	.	TRBJ2-2	TGTGCTAGTGGTTTTTGGGCTAACACCGGGGAGCTGTTTTTT	CASGFWANTGELFF
TRBV28	.	.	TRBJ1-2	TGTGCCAGCAGTTTGGACAGCCTTAACTATGGCTACACCTTC	CASSLDSLNYGYTF
TRBV18	.	TRBD1	TRBJ1-2	TGTGCCAGCTCACCAACGCAGGACAGGGCCGGCTACACCTTC	CASSPTQDRAGYTF
TRBV11-3	.	TRBD1	TRBJ1-6	TGTGCCAGCAGCTTCCTGCCCTTGGGACAGGGAAGGAATTCACCCCTCCACTTT	CASSFLPLGQGRNSPLHF
TRBV7-6	.	TRBD2	TRBJ2-2	TGTGCCAGCAGCTTAGAACTAGCGTGGAACACCGGGGAGCTGTTTTTT	CASSLELAWNTGELFF
TRBV9	.	.	TRBJ2-3	TGTGCCAGCAGCGTAGCGGGGTCTGGCGCTAGCACAGATACGCAGTATTTT	CASSVAGSGASTDTQYF
TRBV9	.	TRBD1	TRBJ1-5	TGTGCCAGCAGTGGGACAGGCTCAATTCAGCCCCAGCATTTT	CASSGTGSIQPQHF
TRBV28	.	.	TRBJ2-7	TGTGCCAGCAGACCCCCCGGGATAGCGTTTTTCTACGAGCAGTACTTC	CASRPPGIAFFYEQYF
TRBV5-1	.	TRBD2	TRBJ2-7	TGCGCCAGCAGCTCCCTTCCCCAGACTAGCGGATCCTACGAGCAGTACTTC	CASSSLPQTSGSYEQYF
TRBV7-2	.	TRBD1	TRBJ2-2	TGTGCCAGCAGCTTAAGGGGGCAGAACTCCGGGGAGCTGTTTTTT	CASSLRGQNSGELFF
TRBV6-5	few	.	TRBJ2-1	TGTGCCAGCAGTTCCCGGAGGACGACGGGAGATGAGCAGTTCTTC	CASSSRRTTGDEQFF
TRBV5-1	few	TRBD1	TRBJ1-2	TGCGCCAGCAGCTTGGCCTTCTTCTTGACAGGGGTAATTGGCTACACCTTC	CASSLAFFLTGVIGYTF
TRBV7-9	.	TRBD1	TRBJ1-3	TGTGCCAGCAGCCACGCCGGACAGGGGGCTGGAAACACCATATATTTT	CASSHAGQGAGNTIYF
TRBV9	.	.	TRBJ1-1	TGTGCCAGCAGCGTGAGCGGACAGAGGGACACTGAAGCTTTCTTT	CASSVSGQRDTEAFF
TRBV9	.	TRBD1	TRBJ1-2	TGTGCCAGCAGCGTAGGGGGACAGGGTTATGGCTACACCTTC	CASSVGGQGYGYTF
TRBV30	.	TRBD2	TRBJ2-2	TGTGCCTGGGGGCTAGCGGGGTGGGCCCGGGAGCTGTTTTTT	CAWGLAGWARELFF
TRBV27	once	.	TRBJ2-2	TGTGCCAGCAGGACAGTGAACACCGGGGAGCTGTTTTTT	CASRTVNTGELFF
TRBV5-1	.	.	TRBJ2-7	TGCGCCAGCAGCTTACAGGGGCTAGCGAACTACGAGCAGTACTTC	CASSLQGLANYEQYF
TRBV2	.	.	TRBJ2-7	TGTGCCAGCAGTTTCCTCTACGAGCAGTACTTC	CASSFLYEQYF
TRBV6-6	.	TRBD1	TRBJ2-2	TGTGCCAGCAGGCCGGGACAGGGAAAATACGGGGAGCTGTTTTTT	CASRPGQGKYGELFF
TRBV30	.	.	TRBJ1-2	TGTGCCTGGAGTGACAATGGCTACACCTTC	CAWSDNGYTF
TRBV5-4	once	.	TRBJ2-2	TGTGCCAGCAGGTTCGGAGGGCTCGCGAACACCGGGGAGCTGTTTTTT	CASRFGGLANTGELFF
TRBV27	.	.	TRBJ1-1	TGTGCCAGCAGTCCTTCGGACCGAGGGACTGAAGCTTTCTTT	CASSPSDRGTEAFF
TRBV12-2	.	.	TRBJ1-3	TGTGCAAGTCGGCTGACTCCTTGGAATAGACGGCAGGGTGACACCATATATTTT	CASRLTPWNRRQGDTIYF
TRBV9	.	.	TRBJ1-5	TGTGCCAGCAGCCCATCGGGGGGGAATCAGCCCCAGCATTTT	CASSPSGGNQPQHF
TRBV5-1	.	TRBD2	TRBJ2-5	TGCGCCAGCAGCTTCGGACTAGCCGGAGAGACCCAGTACTTC	CASSFGLAGETQYF
TRBV6-4	.	.	TRBJ1-2	TGTGCCAGCAGTGATTTTCAGTACGGCTACACCTTC	CASSDFQYGYTF